The 20 T cell receptor beta chains in this list originate from one sample, sequenced in a study of blood T cell repertoires in COVID-19. Clones were read by immunoSEQ multiplex PCR, and TCRdb kept only the in-frame ones, dropping some. This table holds over 250,000 clones, about nine tenths found once. The sample was peripheral blood. Source of these receptors: a man aged 45-60 years with acute or convalescent COVID-19.

The chain has TRBV2 and TRBJ1-5; 8 bases line up with TRBD1. V shed 8 bases and J 9 bases; nucleotides not matched to a gene: 9. CDR1 is SNHLY and CDR2 is FYNNEI in the germline V gene. The CDR3 loop spans 13 amino acids. CDR3 sequence reads: CASVGQGPGPQHF. DNA of the CDR3: TGTGCCAGCGTCGGACAGGGCCCAGGGCCCCAGCATTTT.

The V call is TRBV19, the J call TRBJ2-2; TRBD2 agrees at 7 bases. The length of the CDR3 is 16 residues. The germline V gene has CDR1 LNHDA and CDR2 SQIVND (reference sequence). V gave up 3 bases and J gave up 1 base; unmatched junction bases: 5. The chain's CDR3 is CASSMYSGLNTGELFF. The DNA of the CDR3 is TGTGCCAGTAGTATGTATAGCGGGCTGAACACCGGGGAGCTGTTTTTT.

This sequence joins TRBV7-3 and TRBJ2-5; 9 nucleotides line up with TRBD1. Germline V lookup: CDR1 SGHTA, CDR2 FQGTGA. The length of the CDR3 is 14 residues. J lost 6 bases, V lost 5 bases, and 7 bases had no gene match. CDR3 region: CASSLTGGGKTQYF. The CDR3 coding sequence is TGTGCCAGCAGCCTCACAGGGGGCGGGAAGACCCAGTACTTC. Filled out from reference TRBV7-3 and TRBJ2-5, the complete variable domain reads GAGVSQTPSNKVTEKGKYVELRCDPISGHTALYWYRQSLGQGPEFLIYFQGTGAADDSGLPNDRFFAVRPEGSVSTLKIQRTERGDSAVYLCASSLTGGGKTQYFGPGTRLLVL.

The chain recombines TRBV7-9 with TRBJ1-2, with 8 positions matching TRBD1. Trimming took 5 bases from V and 6 from J; bases not matched to a gene: 11. CDR1 and CDR2 (germline): SEHNR, FQNEAQ (reference sequence). The CDR3 is 15 residues long. The CDR3 DNA follows: TGTGCCAGCAGCGCCCAACAGGGGGTTGGGAATGGCTACACCTTC. Translating it yields CASSAQQGVGNGYTF.

The rearrangement links TRBV6-6 to TRBJ2-7; 8 nucleotides match TRBD2. The CDR3 totals 15 residues. V lost 6 bases to trimming and J lost 1 base; unmatched junction nucleotides: 8. Germline lookup yields CDR1 MNHNY and CDR2 SVGAGI (reference sequence). CDR3 amino acids: CASRRFSGESYEQYF. In DNA form, the CDR3 reads TGTGCCAGCAGGAGATTTAGCGGGGAGTCCTACGAGCAGTACTTC.

The CDR3 region has the DNA TGTGCCAGCAGTGATAGGGGGCTAGATGAGCAGTTCTTC. Translating it yields CASSDRGLDEQFF. This chain uses TRBV6-1 with TRBJ2-1; TRBD1 matches 7 bases. This CDR3 has 13 amino acids. Unmatched junction bases numbered 4, after V lost 3 bases and J lost 8 bases. Germline V gene lookup returns CDR1 MNHNS and CDR2 SASEGT.

CDR3 nucleotide sequence: TGTGCCAGCACCCTACGTGAGTCGACTAGCACAGATACGCAGTATTTT. It translates to CASTLRESTSTDTQYF. This rearrangement joins TRBV6-6 to TRBJ2-3; D remains ambiguous. This CDR3 has 16 residues. Germline V gene data show CDR1 as MNHNY and CDR2 as SVGAGI (reference sequence). V lost 7 bases to trimming and J lost 0 bases, with 17 bases between them.

This clone was observed a handful of times. The rearrangement links TRBV3-1 (or the pseudogene TRBV3-2) to TRBJ1-6; 7 bases are shared with TRBD1. The CDR3 consists of 16 residues. The germline CDR1 and CDR2 sequences are LGHDT and YNNKEL (reference sequence). V dropped 3 bases and J dropped 5; count of bases not matched to a gene: 7. CDR3 sequence reads: CASSQKDRPHNSPLHF. The CDR3 DNA reads TGTGCCAGCAGCCAGAAGGACAGGCCGCATAATTCACCCCTCCACTTT.

This clone was recorded only once. The rearrangement links TRBV6-5 to TRBJ2-5, with 9 bases aligning to TRBD1. The J segment lost 4 bases and the V segment lost 0 bases, leaving 6 bases of the junction unmatched. The CDR3 length is 16 residues. Germline loops: CDR1 MNHEY, CDR2 SVGAGI. The chain's CDR3 is CASSYSRTGDRETQYF. The CDR3 DNA reads TGTGCCAGCAGTTACTCGAGGACAGGGGATCGAGAGACCCAGTACTTC.

The J gene is TRBJ2-3, the V gene TRBV7-3; TRBD1 might be the D (5 bases). Between the trimmed V and J ends, which lost 5 bases and 0 bases, there was a span of 9 bases. The CDR3 is 14 amino acids. Germline lookup yields CDR1 SGHTA and CDR2 FQGTGA. The CDR3 protein is CASSPQASTDTQYF. CDR3 in DNA: TGTGCCAGCAGCCCACAGGCTAGCACAGATACGCAGTATTTT.

V gene TRBV25-1 combines with J gene TRBJ2-3; TRBD2 aligns across 8 bases. The germline CDR1 and CDR2 sequences are MGHDK and SYGVNS. V lost 4 bases to trimming and J lost 2 bases; unmatched junction nucleotides: 5. The CDR3 runs to 15 residues. DNA for the CDR3: TGTGCCAGCAGTGGATCGGGGGGGCACACAGATACGCAGTATTTT. It specifies CASSGSGGHTDTQYF.

V is TRBV5-8 and J is TRBJ1-1; no clear D gene. CDR3 length: 15 residues. Germline V gives CDR1 SGHTS, CDR2 YDEGEE. With 0 bases removed from V and 0 bases from J, the gap between germline ends came to 9 bases. The CDR3 nucleotides read TGTGCCAGCAGCTTGGGGCAGATAATGAACACTGAAGCTTTCTTT. As protein: CASSLGQIMNTEAFF.

The chain links TRBV9 to TRBJ1-5, with a weak D call TRBD1 (5 bases). The CDR3 loop spans 15 amino acids. CDR1 is SGDLS, CDR2 YYNGEE, per germline. Trimming took off 0 bases at V and 2 bases at J, with 9 bases between the two ends. CDR3 DNA sequence: TGTGCCAGCAGCGTAGCGGGGGAACGCAATCAGCCCCAGCATTTT. This translates into CASSVAGERNQPQHF.

V gene TRBV10-3 combines with J gene TRBJ2-2, with 9 bases fitting TRBD2. Trimming took 4 bases from V and 5 from J; bases not matched to a gene: 2. Germline V gene sequence: CDR1 ENHRY, CDR2 SYGVKD. The CDR3 loop spans 14 amino acids. The CDR3 region is CAISAGLATGELFF. The CDR3 DNA sequence: TGTGCCATCAGTGCGGGACTAGCTACCGGGGAGCTGTTTTTT.

This chain connects TRBV9 to TRBJ2-2; maybe TRBD1 (6 bases). V lost 6 bases, J lost 2 bases, and 8 bases lay in between. The CDR3 runs 13 residues. Germline CDR1 reads SGDLS; CDR2 reads YYNGEE. CDR3 protein: CASNRVNTGELFF. The CDR3 region has the DNA TGTGCCAGCAACAGGGTAAACACCGGGGAGCTGTTTTTT.

The count of this clone is one. The DNA for the CDR3 is TGTGCCAGTAGTTTGGGACAGCCCCCGGAGACCCAGTACTTC. Protein product: CASSLGQPPETQYF. The chain employs TRBV19 and TRBJ2-5, with 7 bases fitting TRBD1. CDR1 is LNHDA, CDR2 SQIVND, per germline (reference sequence). Trimming took 5 bases from V and 5 from J; bases not matched to a gene: 8. The length of the CDR3 is 14 residues.

This chain links TRBV7-9 with TRBJ2-3, with 9 bases aligning to TRBD2. The CDR3 length is 17 residues. The V gene end was trimmed by 5 bases and the J gene end by 0 bases; junction bases not matched to a gene: 9. Per the germline V gene, CDR1 is SEHNR and CDR2 is FQNEAQ (reference sequence). Here the CDR3 DNA reads TGTGCCAGCAGCCCCAATTTAGCGGGGGTTAGCACAGATACGCAGTATTTT. This codes for CASSPNLAGVSTDTQYF.

The chain uses TRBV5-1 and TRBJ1-4, with D uncertain. The CDR3 extends over 15 amino acids. The V end was cut by 0 bases, the J end by 6 bases, with 12 bases between. Per germline, CDR1 SGHRS and CDR2 YFSETQ. The CDR3 reads CASSLASGSDEKLFF. The CDR3 nucleotides are TGCGCCAGCAGCTTGGCCTCGGGGTCGGATGAAAAACTGTTTTTT.

V usage is TRBV4-1 and J usage is TRBJ1-2, with a tentative D call TRBD1 (5 bases). Germline assignment: CDR1 MGHRA and CDR2 YSYEKL. With 5 bases removed from V and 2 bases from J, the gap between germline ends came to 12 bases. The CDR3 is 14 residues long. The CDR3 DNA reads TGCGCCAGCAGCTACACCAGGGAAAACTATGGCTACACCTTC. It is translated as CASSYTRENYGYTF.

The chain carries TRBV10-1 and TRBJ2-2; 10 bases match TRBD1. This CDR3 comprises 16 residues. CDR1 and CDR2 (germline): WNHNN, SYGVQD (reference sequence). V lost 6 bases and J lost 6; bases outside the gene matches: 10. CDR3 coding DNA: TGCGCCAGCAGCCAGACCGGGACAGGGGAACCCGGGGAGCTGTTTTTT. It translates to CASSQTGTGEPGELFF.